This is a list of T cell receptor beta chains from one sample in a study of T cell responses to AZD1222 COVID-19 vaccine. The data were produced by immunoSEQ multiplex PCR, yet TCRdb's version contains in-frame clones alone and is incomplete. The data contain about 110,000 clones, 82% of them singletons. The sequences come from peripheral blood, collected on day 0 of AZD1222 vaccination. These receptors came from an adult in good health. CDR3s leave out the opening cysteine and the closing phenylalanine or tryptophan. Clone size is given for some rows only: seen once, a few or many times, or a class if the clone is expanded.

j_gene | v_gene | abundance | CDR3aa
TRBJ2-7 | TRBV29-1 | few | SVSDRLTNEQY
TRBJ2-7 | TRBV18 | . | ASSYSGYEQY
TRBJ1-1 | TRBV30 | . | AWSVEANTEAF
TRBJ2-5 | TRBV27 | . | ASSRDGHQETQY
TRBJ2-2 | TRBV9 | once | ASSVSGRGGELF
TRBJ1-5 | TRBV27 | . | ASAELRTGSNQPQH
TRBJ1-4 | TRBV6-2/TRBV6-3 | . | ASSYDYRTTNEKLF
TRBJ2-3 | TRBV7-2 | few | ASSPWRRGGEDTQY
TRBJ1-2 | TRBV7-2 | . | ASSLGQGDGYT
TRBJ1-2 | TRBV2 | . | ASTNGQGASYGYT
TRBJ1-2 | TRBV27 | . | ASSSRTGHYT
TRBJ2-3 | TRBV5-1 | . | ASTGRGDPHTDTQY
TRBJ1-4 | TRBV5-1 | . | ASSLMAIPNEKLF
TRBJ2-7 | TRBV5-4 | . | ASSLKSGNEQY
TRBJ2-7 | TRBV4-1 | few | ASSPTPSLNEQY